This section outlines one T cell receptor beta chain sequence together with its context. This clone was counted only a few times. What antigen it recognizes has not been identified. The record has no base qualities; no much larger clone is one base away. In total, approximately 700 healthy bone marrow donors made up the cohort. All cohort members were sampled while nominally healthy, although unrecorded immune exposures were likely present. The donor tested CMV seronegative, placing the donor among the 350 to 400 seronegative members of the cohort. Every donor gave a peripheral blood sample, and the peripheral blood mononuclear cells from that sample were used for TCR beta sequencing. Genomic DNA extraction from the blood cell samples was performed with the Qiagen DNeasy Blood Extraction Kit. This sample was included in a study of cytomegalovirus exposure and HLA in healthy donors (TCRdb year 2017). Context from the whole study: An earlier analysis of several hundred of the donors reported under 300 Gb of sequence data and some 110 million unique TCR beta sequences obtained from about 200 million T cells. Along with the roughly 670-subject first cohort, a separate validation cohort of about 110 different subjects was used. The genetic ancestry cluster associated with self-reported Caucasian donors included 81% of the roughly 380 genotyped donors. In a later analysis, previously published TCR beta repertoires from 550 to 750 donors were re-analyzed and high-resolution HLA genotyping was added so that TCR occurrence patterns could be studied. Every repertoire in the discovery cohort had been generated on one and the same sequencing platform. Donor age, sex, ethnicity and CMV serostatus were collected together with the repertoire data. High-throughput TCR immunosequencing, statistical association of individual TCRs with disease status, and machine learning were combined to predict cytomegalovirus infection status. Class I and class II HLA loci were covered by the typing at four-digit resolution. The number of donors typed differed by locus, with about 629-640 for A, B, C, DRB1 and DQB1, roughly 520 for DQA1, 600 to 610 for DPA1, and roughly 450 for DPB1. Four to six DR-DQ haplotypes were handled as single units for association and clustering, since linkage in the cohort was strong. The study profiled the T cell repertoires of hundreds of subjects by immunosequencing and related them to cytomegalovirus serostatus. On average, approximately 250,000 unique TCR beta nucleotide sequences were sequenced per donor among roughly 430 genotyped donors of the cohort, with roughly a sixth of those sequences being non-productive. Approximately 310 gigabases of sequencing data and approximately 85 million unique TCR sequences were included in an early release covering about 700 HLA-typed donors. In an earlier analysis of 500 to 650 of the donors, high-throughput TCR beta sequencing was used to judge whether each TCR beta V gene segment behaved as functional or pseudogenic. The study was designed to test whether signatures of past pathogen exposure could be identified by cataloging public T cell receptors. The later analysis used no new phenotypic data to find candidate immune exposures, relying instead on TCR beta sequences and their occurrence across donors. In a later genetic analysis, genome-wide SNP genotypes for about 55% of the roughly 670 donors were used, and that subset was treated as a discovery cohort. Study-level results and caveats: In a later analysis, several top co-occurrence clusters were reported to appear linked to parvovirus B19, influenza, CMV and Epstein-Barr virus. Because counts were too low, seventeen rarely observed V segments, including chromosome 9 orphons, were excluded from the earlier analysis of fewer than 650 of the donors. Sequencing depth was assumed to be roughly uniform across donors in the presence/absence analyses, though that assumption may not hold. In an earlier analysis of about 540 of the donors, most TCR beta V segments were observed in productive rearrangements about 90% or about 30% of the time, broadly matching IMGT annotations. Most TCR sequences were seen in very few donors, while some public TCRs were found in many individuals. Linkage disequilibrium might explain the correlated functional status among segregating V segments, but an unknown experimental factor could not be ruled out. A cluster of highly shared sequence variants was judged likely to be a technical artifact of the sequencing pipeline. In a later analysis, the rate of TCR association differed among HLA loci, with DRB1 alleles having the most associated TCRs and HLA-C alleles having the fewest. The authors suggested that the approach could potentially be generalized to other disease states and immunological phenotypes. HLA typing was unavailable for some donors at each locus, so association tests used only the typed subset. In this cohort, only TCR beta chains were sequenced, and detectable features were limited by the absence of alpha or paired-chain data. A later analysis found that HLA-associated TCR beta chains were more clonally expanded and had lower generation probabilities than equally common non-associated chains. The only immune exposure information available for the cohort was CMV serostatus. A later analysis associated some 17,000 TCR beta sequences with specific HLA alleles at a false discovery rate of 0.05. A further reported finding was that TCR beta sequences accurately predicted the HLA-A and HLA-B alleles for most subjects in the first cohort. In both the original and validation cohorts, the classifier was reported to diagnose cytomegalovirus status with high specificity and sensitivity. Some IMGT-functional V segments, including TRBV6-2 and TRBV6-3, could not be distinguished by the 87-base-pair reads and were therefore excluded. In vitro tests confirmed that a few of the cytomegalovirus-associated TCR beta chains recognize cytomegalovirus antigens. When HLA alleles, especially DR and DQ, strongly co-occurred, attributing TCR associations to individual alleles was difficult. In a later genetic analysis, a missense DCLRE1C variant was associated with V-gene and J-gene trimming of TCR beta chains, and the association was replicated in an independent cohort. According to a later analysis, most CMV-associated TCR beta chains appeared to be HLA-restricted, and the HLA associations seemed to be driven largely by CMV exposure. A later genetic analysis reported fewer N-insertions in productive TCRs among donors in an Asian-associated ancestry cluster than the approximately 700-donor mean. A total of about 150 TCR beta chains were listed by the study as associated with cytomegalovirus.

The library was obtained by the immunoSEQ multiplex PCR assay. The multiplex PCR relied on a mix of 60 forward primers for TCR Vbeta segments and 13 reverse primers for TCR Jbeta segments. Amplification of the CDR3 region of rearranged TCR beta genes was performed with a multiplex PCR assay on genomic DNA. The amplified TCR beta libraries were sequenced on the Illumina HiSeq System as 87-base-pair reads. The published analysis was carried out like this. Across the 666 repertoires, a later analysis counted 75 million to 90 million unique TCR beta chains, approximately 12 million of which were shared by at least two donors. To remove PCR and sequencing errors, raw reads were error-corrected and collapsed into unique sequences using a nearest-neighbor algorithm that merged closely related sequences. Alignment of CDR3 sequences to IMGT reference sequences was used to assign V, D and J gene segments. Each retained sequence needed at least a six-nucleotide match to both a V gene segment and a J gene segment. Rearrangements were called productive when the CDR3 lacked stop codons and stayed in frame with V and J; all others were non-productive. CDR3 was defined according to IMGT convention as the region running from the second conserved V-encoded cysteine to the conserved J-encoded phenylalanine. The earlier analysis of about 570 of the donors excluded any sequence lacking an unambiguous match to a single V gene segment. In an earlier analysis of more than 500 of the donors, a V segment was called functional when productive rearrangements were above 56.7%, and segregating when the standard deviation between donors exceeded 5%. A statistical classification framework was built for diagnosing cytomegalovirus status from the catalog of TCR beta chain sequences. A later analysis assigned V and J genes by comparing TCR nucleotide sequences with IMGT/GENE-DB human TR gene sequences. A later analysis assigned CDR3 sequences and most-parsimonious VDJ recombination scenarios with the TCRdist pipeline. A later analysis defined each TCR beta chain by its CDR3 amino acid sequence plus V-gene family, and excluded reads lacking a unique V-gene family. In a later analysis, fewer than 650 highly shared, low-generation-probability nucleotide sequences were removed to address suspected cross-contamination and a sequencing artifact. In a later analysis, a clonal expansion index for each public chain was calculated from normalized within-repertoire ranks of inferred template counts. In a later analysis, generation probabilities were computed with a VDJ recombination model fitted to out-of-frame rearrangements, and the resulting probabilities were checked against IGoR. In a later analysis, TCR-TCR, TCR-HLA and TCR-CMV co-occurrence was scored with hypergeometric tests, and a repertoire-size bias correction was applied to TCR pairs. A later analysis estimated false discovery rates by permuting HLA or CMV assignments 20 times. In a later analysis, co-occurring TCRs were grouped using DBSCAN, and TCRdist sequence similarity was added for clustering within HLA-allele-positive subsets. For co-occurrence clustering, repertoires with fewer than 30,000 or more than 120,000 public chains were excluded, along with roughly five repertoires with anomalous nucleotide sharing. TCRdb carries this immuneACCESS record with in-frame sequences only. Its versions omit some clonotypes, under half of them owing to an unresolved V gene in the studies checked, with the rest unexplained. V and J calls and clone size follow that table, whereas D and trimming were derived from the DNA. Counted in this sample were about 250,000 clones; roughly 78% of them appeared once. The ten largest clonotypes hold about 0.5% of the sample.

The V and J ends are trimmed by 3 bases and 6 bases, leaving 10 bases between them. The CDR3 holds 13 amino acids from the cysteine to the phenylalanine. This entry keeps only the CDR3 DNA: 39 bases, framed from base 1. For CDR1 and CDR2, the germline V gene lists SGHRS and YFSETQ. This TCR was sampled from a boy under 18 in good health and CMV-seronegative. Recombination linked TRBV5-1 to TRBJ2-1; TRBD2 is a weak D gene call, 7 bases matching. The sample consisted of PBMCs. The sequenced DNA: TGCGCCAGCAGCTGGAGGGGGGGCAATGAGCAGTTCTTC. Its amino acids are CASSWRGGNEQFF.